This TCR beta chain was captured in a study of T cells in localized non-small cell lung cancer (dated by TCRdb to the early 2020s). Background on the whole study: T cell repertoires of fewer than 250 early-stage NSCLC patients were analyzed, with tumors being compared against uninvolved tumor-adjacent lungs. The cohort consisted of 236 treatment-naive NSCLC patients whose localized lung tumors had been resected. NSCLC patients had a mean age of roughly 66 years, and fewer than 150 were male and about 98 female.

The immunoSEQ Assay was used to sequence TCR beta CDR3 regions from DNA. The authors' analysis ran thus. T cell density was computed as TCR beta template counts normalized to usable DNA estimated by amplifying housekeeping genes. Using the preseqR package, richness was estimated by extrapolating to 120,000 templates for tissue samples and 400,000 templates for PBMC samples. Clonality was taken to be one minus Pielou's evenness. Tissue-enriched TCRs were identified by differential abundance testing using productive amino-acid clonotypes, minimum total count 5 and alpha 0.1. Repertoire overlap between compartments was quantified with the Jaccard Index and Morisita Overlap Index. GLIPH grouped TCR beta CDR3s together with public tetramer-defined viral CDR3s, and a viral motif had to include at least three viral sequences and show V-gene enrichment. TCRdb carries this immuneACCESS record with in-frame sequences only. Its versions omit some clonotypes, under half of them owing to an unresolved V gene in the studies checked, with the rest unexplained. The V and J calls and clone size come from that table; D and trimming were worked out from the DNA. For this sample there are some 33,000 clones; approximately 91% appear just once. The biggest ten clones account for approximately 5.2% of the sample.

Taken from the germline V gene, the CDR1 and CDR2 loops are MDHEN and SYDVKM. The CDR3 measures 13 amino acids from cysteine to phenylalanine. Only CDR3 DNA is held: 39 bases, read in frame from base 1. V is shortened by 3 bases, J by 1 base, and the region joining them spans 7 bases. Points the paper makes about the study in general: Higher blood T cell density associated with longer overall survival, while higher adjacent-lung clonality associated with shorter survival. Since the design was exploratory, TCR variables were selected using unadjusted p-values with no false-discovery rate correction. A median of about 50 of the top 100 tumor clones turned up in the paired uninvolved adjacent lung, and roughly 30 of those clones also ranked among the top 100 of that same adjacent lung. Because multi-region sequencing of the tumors was not done, intratumor heterogeneity could not be ruled out. The highest T cell clonality was observed in uninvolved tumor-adjacent lung, where clonality exceeded that of tumor, suggesting that antigenic responses were more focused in uninvolved tumor-adjacent lung.

This clone was seen a single time. Its antigen remains undetermined. There are no base qualities to consult, and no much larger clone falls within one base. At diagnosis, tumor, uninvolved tumor-adjacent lung and peripheral blood were collected and then preserved as a mix of FFPE and fresh-frozen material. For TCR repertoire profiling, blood samples were analyzed in the form of peripheral blood mononuclear cells. The sample here was PBMCs, taken before any cancer treatment. This receptor was taken from a man aged 35-69 years with stage II lung adenocarcinoma. The rearrangement joined TRBV28 to TRBJ2-7, with no reliable assignment of the D segment. The bases read TGTGCCAGCAGTTTTCCGGGTTCCTACGAGCAGTACTTC. Its translation reads: CASSFPGSYEQYF.